This TCR beta chain derives from a study of blood T cells in healthy people across ages. This clonotype has more than one count but fewer than ten. What it recognizes is unknown. Notes on the study in general: Long-lived donors carried more naive CD4+ cells and greater diversity than aged donors.

A sample-barcoded 5' primer and a J-beta primer mix were used in a second PCR of roughly 7 to 12 cycles. The template-switch adaptor, which had 12 random nucleotides, put a tag on each cDNA molecule. At least 3 million CDR3-containing paired-end reads were obtained per sample. TCRdb used MiXCR to reprocess the 5' RACE reads, holding one entry per CDR3 protein. Of hundreds of thousands of distinct CDR3 sequences in the sample, approximately 59% were seen once. The draw of peripheral blood yielded roughly 10 milliliters from each donor. Trimming cost V 4 bases and J 3 bases, with 12 bases left between them. Per the germline V gene, CDR1 is MNHNY and CDR2 is SVGAGI (reference sequence). The CDR3 is 14 residues long.

The sample comprised blood. The chain has TRBV6-6 and TRBJ1-2; a possible D gene is TRBD1 (6 bases). The TCR comes from a man aged 55 to 69 in good health. CDR3 region: CASSSPRTDYGYTF. CDR3 coding DNA: TGTGCCAGCAGTTCGCCCCGGACAGACTATGGCTACACCTTC.